These 15 T cell receptor beta chains were sequenced from one sample in a study of monozygotic twins with inflammatory bowel disease. TCRdb reanalyzed the 5' RACE reads and collapses them to one entry per CDR3 protein, without DNA. Its listing shows 110,000 or so distinct CDR3 sequences. The sequencing input was blood. The receptors come from a human donor with ulcerative colitis or Crohn's disease, or a healthy co-twin of an affected twin (not recorded which).

The chain links TRBV5-1 to TRBJ2-1; TCRdb lists TRBD1, though no DNA is available to test this call. Germline assignment: CDR1 SGHRS and CDR2 YFSETQ. This CDR3 is 17 amino acids long. CDR3 region: CASSLGQILTLNNEQFF.

V is TRBV11-3 and J is TRBJ2-7; the D call from TCRdb, TRBD2, cannot be confirmed without DNA. The germline gives CDR1 SGHNT, CDR2 YENEEA. The CDR3 length is 14 residues. The CDR3 sequence is CASSFAGISYEQYF.

The chain is built from TRBV12-3 or TRBV12-4 and TRBJ2-1; without DNA, the TCRdb call of TRBD2 cannot be checked. The CDR3 sequence is 14 residues long. CDR3 sequence reads: CASSFLAGLAEQFF.

The J gene is TRBJ2-5, the V gene TRBV7-2; the D gene TCRdb calls, TRBD1, cannot be checked with no DNA. Per germline, CDR1 SGHTA and CDR2 FQGNSA. The CDR3 totals 16 residues. CDR3 amino acids: CASSLASGQAGETQYF.

J is TRBJ2-7 and V is TRBV3-1; TCRdb calls TRBD1, which cannot be checked without DNA. The germline gives CDR1 LGHDT, CDR2 YNNKEL (reference sequence). The CDR3 contains 14 residues. This CDR3 is CASSQAWGRGEQYF.

J is TRBJ2-7 and V is TRBV7-9; TCRdb's assignment of TRBD1 cannot be checked, as there is no DNA. The CDR3 sequence is 15 residues long. The germline gives CDR1 SEHNR, CDR2 FQNEAQ (reference sequence). This CDR3 is CASSHGTGEIYEQYF.

The chain employs TRBV20-1 and TRBJ1-2; TCRdb gives TRBD1 as the D gene, but with no DNA this cannot be confirmed. This CDR3 region has 12 residues. CDR1 and CDR2 from the germline V gene are DFQATT and SNEGSKA (reference sequence). The CDR3 spells CSARTPGEGYTF.

The rearrangement joins TRBV28 to TRBJ2-2; there is no DNA to check the TCRdb D call of TRBD2. The germline CDR1 and CDR2 sequences are MDHEN and SYDVKM. CDR3 length: 14 amino acids. CDR3 loop: CASSFQRDTGELFF.

This chain joins TRBV25-1 and TRBJ1-4. The CDR3 totals 18 residues. Germline CDR1 and CDR2: MGHDK and SYGVNS. The CDR3 region is CASSEEIRPFSVNEKLFF.

The chain employs TRBV27 and TRBJ2-1; checking the TCRdb D call of TRBD2 is not possible without DNA. Germline-derived CDR1 and CDR2 are MNHEY and SMNVEV (reference sequence). This CDR3 has 17 amino acids. The CDR3 reads CASSLFTSGVSYNEQFF.

The V call is TRBV29-1, the J call TRBJ1-1; the TRBD1 assignment by TCRdb is unverifiable without DNA. The CDR3 runs to 11 residues. Germline values: CDR1 SQVTM, CDR2 ANQGSEA. The CDR3: CSVGRGPEAFF.

The chain links TRBV20-1 to TRBJ1-1. Per germline, CDR1 DFQATT and CDR2 SNEGSKA (reference sequence). The CDR3 spans 15 residues. The CDR3: CSARDGANPNTEAFF.

V usage is TRBV19 and J usage is TRBJ1-1; the TRBD1 assignment by TCRdb is unverifiable without DNA. Germline V gives CDR1 LNHDA, CDR2 SQIVND (reference sequence). The CDR3 is 16 residues long. The CDR3 spells CASSIRATQGKTEAFF.

The V call is TRBV5-1, the J call TRBJ1-1; TCRdb picks TRBD1, but there is no DNA to check that call. Germline V gene data show CDR1 as SGHRS and CDR2 as YFSETQ. The CDR3 length is 16 residues. CDR3 amino acids: CASGHLQGGSDTEAFF.

The chain carries TRBV7-9 and TRBJ2-7; TCRdb reports TRBD1, a call that lacks DNA to check it against. Per the germline V gene, CDR1 is SEHNR and CDR2 is FQNEAQ (reference sequence). This CDR3 is 15 amino acids long. This CDR3 reads CASSPPRTGPYEQYF.